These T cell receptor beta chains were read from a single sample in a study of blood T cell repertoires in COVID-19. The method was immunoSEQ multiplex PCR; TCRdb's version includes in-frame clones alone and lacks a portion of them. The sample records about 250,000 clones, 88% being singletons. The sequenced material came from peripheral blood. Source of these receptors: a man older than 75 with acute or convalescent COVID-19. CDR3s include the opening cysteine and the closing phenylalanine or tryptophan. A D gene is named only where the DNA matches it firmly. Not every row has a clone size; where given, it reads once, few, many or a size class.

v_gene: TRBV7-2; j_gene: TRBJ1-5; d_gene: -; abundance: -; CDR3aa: CASSLDPTVNQPQHF; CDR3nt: TGTGCCAGCAGCTTAGACCCCACGGTCAATCAGCCCCAGCATTTT
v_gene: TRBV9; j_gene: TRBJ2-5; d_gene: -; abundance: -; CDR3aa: CASSVGAQETQYF; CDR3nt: TGTGCCAGCAGCGTAGGGGCCCAAGAGACCCAGTACTTC
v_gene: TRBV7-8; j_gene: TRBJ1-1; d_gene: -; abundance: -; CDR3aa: CASSLAGTNTEAFF; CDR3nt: TGTGCCAGCAGCTTAGCGGGGACAAACACTGAAGCTTTCTTT
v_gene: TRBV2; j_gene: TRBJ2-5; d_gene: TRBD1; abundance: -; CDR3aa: CASSEDGQGWQETQYF; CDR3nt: TGTGCCAGCAGTGAGGACGGACAGGGGTGGCAAGAGACCCAGTACTTC
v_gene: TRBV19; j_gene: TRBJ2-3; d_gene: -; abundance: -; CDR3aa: CASSTYGGSTDTQYF; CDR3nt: TGTGCCAGTAGTACGTACGGGGGAAGCACAGATACGCAGTATTTT
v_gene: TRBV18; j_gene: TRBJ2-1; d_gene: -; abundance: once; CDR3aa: CASSPFTGNNEQFF; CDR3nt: TGTGCCAGCTCACCATTTACCGGGAACAATGAGCAGTTCTTC
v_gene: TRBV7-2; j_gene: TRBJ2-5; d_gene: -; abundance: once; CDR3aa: CASSLEGLAGETQYF; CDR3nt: TGTGCCAGCAGCTTAGAGGGCCTCGCGGGAGAGACCCAGTACTTC
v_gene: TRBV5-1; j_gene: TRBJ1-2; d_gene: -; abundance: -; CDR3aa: CASSLGREAYGYTF; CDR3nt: TGCGCCAGCAGCTTAGGACGGGAGGCCTATGGCTACACCTTC
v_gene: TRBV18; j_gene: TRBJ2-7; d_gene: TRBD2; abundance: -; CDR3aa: CASSPRTGGGAGEQYF; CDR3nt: TGTGCCAGCTCACCACGTACGGGCGGGGGGGCCGGAGAGCAGTACTTC
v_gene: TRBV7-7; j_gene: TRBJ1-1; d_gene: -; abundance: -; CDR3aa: CASSLHLREYTEAFF; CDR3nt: TGTGCCAGCAGCTTACACCTACGGGAGTACACTGAAGCTTTCTTT
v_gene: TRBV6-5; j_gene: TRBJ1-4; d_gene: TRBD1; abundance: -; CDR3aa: CASRVDRANEKLFF; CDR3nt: TGTGCCAGCAGGGTGGACAGGGCAAACGAAAAACTGTTTTTT
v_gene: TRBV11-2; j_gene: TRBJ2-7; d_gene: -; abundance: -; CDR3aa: CASTQERLLSEQYF; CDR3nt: TGTGCCAGCACCCAAGAACGCTTGCTGAGCGAGCAGTACTTC
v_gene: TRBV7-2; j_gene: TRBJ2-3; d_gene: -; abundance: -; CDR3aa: CASSSGPDSDTQYF; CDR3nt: TGTGCCAGCAGCTCCGGCCCAGACTCGGATACGCAGTATTTT
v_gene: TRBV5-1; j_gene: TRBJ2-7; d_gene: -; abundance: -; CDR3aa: CASSWGEQYEQYF; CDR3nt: TGCGCCAGCAGCTGGGGGGAGCAGTACGAGCAGTACTTC
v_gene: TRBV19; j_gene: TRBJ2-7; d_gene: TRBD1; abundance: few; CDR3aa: CASSRGQGASEQYF; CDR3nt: TGTGCCAGTAGTAGAGGACAGGGCGCCAGCGAGCAGTACTTC
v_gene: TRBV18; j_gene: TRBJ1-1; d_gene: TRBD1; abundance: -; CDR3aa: CASSPGTGTMNTEAFF; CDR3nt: TGTGCCAGCTCACCCGGGACAGGGACTATGAACACTGAAGCTTTCTTT
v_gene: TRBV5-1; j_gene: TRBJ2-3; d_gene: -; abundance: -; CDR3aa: CASSFGLSTDTQYF; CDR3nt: TGCGCCAGCAGCTTTGGACTAAGCACAGATACGCAGTATTTT
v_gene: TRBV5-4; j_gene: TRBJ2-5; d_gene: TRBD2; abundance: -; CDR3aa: CASSPWGAGGGLETQYF; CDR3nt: TGTGCCAGCAGCCCGTGGGGAGCGGGAGGAGGGCTGGAGACCCAGTACTTC
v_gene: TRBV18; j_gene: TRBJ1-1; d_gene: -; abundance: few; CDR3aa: CASSFRQALNTEAFF; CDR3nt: TGTGCCAGCTCATTTCGACAGGCCCTGAACACTGAAGCTTTCTTT
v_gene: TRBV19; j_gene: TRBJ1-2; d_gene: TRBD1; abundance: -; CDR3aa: CASRVNRQGNKNNYGYTF; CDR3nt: TGTGCCAGTAGAGTGAATCGACAGGGAAATAAGAATAACTATGGCTACACCTTC
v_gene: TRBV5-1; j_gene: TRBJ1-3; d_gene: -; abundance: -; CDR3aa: CASTLGAGEQTIYF; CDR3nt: TGCGCCAGCACCCTAGGGGCAGGGGAACAAACCATATATTTT
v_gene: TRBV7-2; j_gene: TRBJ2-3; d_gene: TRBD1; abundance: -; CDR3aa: CASSFSGTGTDTQYF; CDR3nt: TGTGCCAGCAGCTTTAGTGGGACAGGGACAGATACGCAGTATTTT
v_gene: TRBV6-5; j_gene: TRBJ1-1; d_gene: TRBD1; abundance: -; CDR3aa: CASTGTERMNTEAFF; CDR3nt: TGTGCCAGCACCGGGACAGAGCGTATGAACACTGAAGCTTTCTTT
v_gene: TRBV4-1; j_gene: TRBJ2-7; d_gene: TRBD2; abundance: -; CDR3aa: CASSQESGWGWLAGVIFEQYF; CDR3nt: TGCGCCAGCAGCCAAGAGTCGGGATGGGGTTGGCTAGCGGGAGTTATCTTCGAGCAGTACTTC
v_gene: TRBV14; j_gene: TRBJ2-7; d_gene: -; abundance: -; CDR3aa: CASSQVRGGNEQYF; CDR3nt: TGTGCCAGCAGCCAAGTTAGGGGGGGGAACGAGCAGTACTTC
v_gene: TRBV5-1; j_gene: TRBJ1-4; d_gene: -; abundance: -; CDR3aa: CASTPTGGSNEKLFF; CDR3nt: TGCGCCAGCACCCCGACGGGGGGGTCAAATGAAAAACTGTTTTTT
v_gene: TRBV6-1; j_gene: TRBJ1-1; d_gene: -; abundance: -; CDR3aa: CASSERRYTEAFF; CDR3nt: TGTGCCAGCAGTGAGCGGCGGTACACTGAAGCTTTCTTT
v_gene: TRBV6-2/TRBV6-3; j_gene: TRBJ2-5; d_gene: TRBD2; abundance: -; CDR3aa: CASSYTPGLAEIQETQYF; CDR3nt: TGTGCCAGCAGTTACACCCCCGGACTAGCAGAGATCCAAGAGACCCAGTACTTC
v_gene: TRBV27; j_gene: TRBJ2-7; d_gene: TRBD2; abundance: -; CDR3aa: CASSLMGREGYEQYF; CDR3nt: TGTGCCAGCAGCCTTATGGGCAGGGAGGGCTACGAGCAGTACTTC
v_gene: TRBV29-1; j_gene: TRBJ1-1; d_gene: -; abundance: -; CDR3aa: CSVTGSNTEAFF; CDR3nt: TGCAGCGTAACAGGATCAAACACTGAAGCTTTCTTT
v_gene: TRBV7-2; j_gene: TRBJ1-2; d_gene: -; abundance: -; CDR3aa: CASSLDRPNYGYTF; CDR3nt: TGTGCCAGCAGCCTTGACAGACCGAATTATGGCTACACCTTC
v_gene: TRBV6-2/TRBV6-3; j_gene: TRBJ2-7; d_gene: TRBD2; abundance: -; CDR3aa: CASSTRGLGVNEQYF; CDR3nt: TGTGCCAGCAGTACCCGAGGACTAGGGGTTAACGAGCAGTACTTC
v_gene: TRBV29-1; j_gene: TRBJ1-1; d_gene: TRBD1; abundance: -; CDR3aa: CSVTGGNTEAFF; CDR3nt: TGCAGCGTGACAGGGGGGAACACTGAAGCTTTCTTT
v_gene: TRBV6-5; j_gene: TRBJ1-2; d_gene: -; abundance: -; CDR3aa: CASTPSRYGYGYTF; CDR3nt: TGTGCCAGCACCCCTTCCAGGTATGGCTATGGCTACACCTTC
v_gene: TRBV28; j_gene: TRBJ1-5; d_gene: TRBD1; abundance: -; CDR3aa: CASRATGVLTQPQHF; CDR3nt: TGTGCCAGCAGGGCGACAGGGGTGTTGACTCAGCCCCAGCATTTT
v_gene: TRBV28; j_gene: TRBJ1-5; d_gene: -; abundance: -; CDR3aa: CASSLYLGGKGNQPQHF; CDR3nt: TGTGCCAGCAGTTTATACCTGGGGGGAAAAGGAAATCAGCCCCAGCATTTT
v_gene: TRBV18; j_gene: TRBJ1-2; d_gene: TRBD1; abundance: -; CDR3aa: CASSPTGGPLAAYTF; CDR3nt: TGTGCCAGCTCACCGACAGGGGGCCCCTTAGCTGCCTACACCTTC
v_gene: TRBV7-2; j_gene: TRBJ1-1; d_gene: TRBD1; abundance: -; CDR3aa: CASSFGIQGVGEAFF; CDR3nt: TGTGCCAGCAGCTTCGGAATCCAGGGGGTTGGAGAAGCTTTCTTT
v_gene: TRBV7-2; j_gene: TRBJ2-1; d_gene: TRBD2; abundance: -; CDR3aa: CASSFYGTSGGAIRGSQFF; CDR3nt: TGTGCCAGCAGCTTCTACGGGACTAGCGGGGGGGCCATCAGAGGTTCGCAGTTCTTC
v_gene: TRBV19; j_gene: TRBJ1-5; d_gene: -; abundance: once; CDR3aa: CASSTTRQSNQPQHF; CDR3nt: TGTGCCAGTAGTACTACGCGGCAGAGCAATCAGCCCCAGCATTTT